Each of the 21 T cell receptor beta chains below was sequenced from the same sample in a study of blood T cell repertoires in COVID-19. The repertoire was sequenced with immunoSEQ multiplex PCR; TCRdb's copy has only in-frame clones and lacks some. The sample has about 34,000 clones; roughly 85% are singletons. The specimen was peripheral blood. Receptors originate from a human donor with acute or convalescent COVID-19. The donor label of this sample is uncertain.

The chain joins TRBV11-3 to TRBJ2-2, with 11 positions matching TRBD1. Germline V gives CDR1 SGHNT, CDR2 YENEEA. CDR3 length equals 14 residues. Germline trimming cut 7 bases from V and 6 bases from J; bases unmatched to any gene: 4. CDR3 coding DNA: TGTGCCAGCAAAGGACAGGGGGCGTCCGGGGAGCTGTTTTTT. Amino acids: CASKGQGASGELFF. Full variable domain (rest looked up from reference TRBV11-3 and TRBJ2-2): EAGVVQSPRYKIIEKKQPVAFWCNPISGHNTLYWYLQNLGQGPELLIRYENEEAVDDSQLPKDRFSAERLKGVDSTLKIQPAELGDSAVYLCASKGQGASGELFFGEGSRLTVL.

V usage is TRBV28 and J usage is TRBJ2-6; unclear D gene. Germline loops: CDR1 MDHEN, CDR2 SYDVKM. The CDR3 extends over 18 amino acids. The ends were cut back, 8 bases at V and 4 bases at J, with 24 bases in the middle. CDR3 DNA sequence: TGTGCCAGCCTCCCTGGGCCTCGGAAAGAGTGGGGGGCCAACGTCCTGACTTTC. Protein product: CASLPGPRKEWGANVLTF.

The chain recombines TRBV5-4 with TRBJ2-7; TRBD1 agrees at 9 bases. CDR1 SGHNT and CDR2 YYREEE come from the germline V gene (reference sequence). V was clipped by 2 bases and J by 6 bases; unmatched bases: 9. This CDR3 has 15 amino acids. The CDR3 protein is CASSLGRDRVGEQYF. The CDR3 DNA reads as TGTGCCAGCAGCTTAGGCCGGGACAGGGTTGGCGAGCAGTACTTC.

This sequence joins TRBV19 and TRBJ1-4; perhaps TRBD1 as D (6 bases). Germline V CDR1 and CDR2: LNHDA, SQIVND (reference sequence). The CDR3 contains 15 residues. Trimming took off 5 bases at V and 5 bases at J, with 15 bases between the two ends. CDR3 DNA: TGTGCCAGTAGTCTCCTCAGGGGCCCGAATGAAAAACTGTTTTTT. Its translation is CASSLLRGPNEKLFF.

This clone came up a few times. J is TRBJ1-4 and V is TRBV30, with D unresolved. V lost 3 bases and J lost 7, with 12 bases in between. Germline V gene sequence: CDR1 GTSNPN, CDR2 SVGIG (reference sequence). This CDR3 contains 13 residues. CDR3 region: CAWRSQAGEKLFF. The CDR3 DNA is TGTGCCTGGAGAAGTCAGGCAGGTGAAAAACTGTTTTTT.

Here the CDR3 DNA reads TGTGCCAGCAGCCGGGGAGGGATTACGTACACTGAAGCTTTCTTT. Its translation is CASSRGGITYTEAFF. V usage is TRBV7-9 and J usage is TRBJ1-1; D call uncertain. Trimming cost V 5 bases and J 3 bases, with 16 bases left between them. This CDR3 comprises 15 residues. Germline assignment: CDR1 SEHNR and CDR2 FQNEAQ (reference sequence).

The rearrangement uses TRBV19 and TRBJ2-5; 12 bases fit TRBD2. CDR3 length: 18 residues. The ends lost 3 bases at V and 5 bases at J; junction bases unmatched: 13. Per the germline V gene, CDR1 is LNHDA and CDR2 is SQIVND (reference sequence). This chain's CDR3 is CASSIWPSGRAGGETQYF. CDR3 bases: TGTGCCAGTAGTATTTGGCCTAGCGGGAGGGCCGGGGGCGAGACCCAGTACTTC.

The rearrangement uses TRBV5-1 and TRBJ1-1; maybe TRBD1 (6 bases). Germline CDR1 is SGHRS and CDR2 is YFSETQ. The CDR3 covers 15 residues. V lost 1 base to trimming and J lost 5 bases, with 15 bases between them. CDR3 sequence reads: CASSLIQGLETEAFF. CDR3 coding DNA: TGCGCCAGCAGCTTGATCCAGGGGTTGGAGACTGAAGCTTTCTTT. Full variable domain (remainder filled in from reference TRBV5-1 and TRBJ1-1): KAGVTQTPRYLIKTRGQQVTLSCSPISGHRSVSWYQQTPGQGLQFLFEYFSETQRNKGNFPGRFSGRQFSNSRSEMNVSTLELGDSALYLCASSLIQGLETEAFFGQGTRLTVV.

The V gene is TRBV6-5, the J gene TRBJ2-7; 10 bases are a match to TRBD1. The V segment lost 7 bases and the J segment 6 bases; nucleotides outside the gene matches: 6. Germline CDR1 is MNHEY and CDR2 is SVGAGI. This CDR3 has 13 amino acids. The CDR3 DNA is TGTGCCAGCATGGGACAGGGGTACTCCGAGCAGTACTTC. Protein sequence: CASMGQGYSEQYF.

This clone was picked up a small number of times. J is TRBJ1-5 and V is TRBV28; D unclear. Germline CDR1 reads MDHEN; CDR2 reads SYDVKM. The CDR3 extends over 12 amino acids. Trimming shortened V by 8 bases and J by 6 bases, and 11 bases separated the two germline ends. The CDR3 here is CASSEAGQPQHF. The CDR3, as DNA: TGTGCCAGCTCGGAGGCGGGTCAGCCCCAGCATTTT.

The chain uses TRBV28 and TRBJ1-2; tentative D call: TRBD1 (6 bases). The germline V gene has CDR1 MDHEN and CDR2 SYDVKM. V lost 4 bases to trimming and J lost 12 bases, with 15 bases between them. CDR3 length: 12 residues. This chain's CDR3 is CASSWGTRTDTF. The CDR3 nucleotides are TGTGCCAGCAGTTGGGGGACACGGACAGACACCTTC.

In this sample, this clone turned up a few times. The rearrangement uses TRBV6-1 and TRBJ1-2; 8 bases agree with TRBD1. After removal of 2 bases from V and 4 bases from J, the junction contained 6 bases not matched to a gene. Germline CDR1 and CDR2: MNHNS and SASEGT. This CDR3 has 15 residues. The CDR3 reads CASSEPGQVSYGYTF. The CDR3 coding sequence is TGTGCCAGCAGTGAACCGGGACAGGTGTCCTATGGCTACACCTTC.

The chain couples TRBV3-1 (or the pseudogene TRBV3-2) to TRBJ1-3; D unresolved. Germline CDR1 LGHDT, CDR2 YNNKEL (reference sequence). V gave up 6 bases and J gave up 2 bases, with 11 bases separating them. CDR3 size: 14 residues. The CDR3 loop reads CASSQEGTGNTIYF. In nucleotides, the CDR3 is TGTGCCAGCAGTCAGGAGGGAACTGGAAACACCATATATTTT.

The chain is built from TRBV6-2 or TRBV6-3 and TRBJ2-7, with 14 positions matching TRBD2. Germline trimming cut 5 bases from V and 4 bases from J; bases unmatched to any gene: 7. Germline V gives CDR1 MNHEY, CDR2 SVGEGT. The CDR3 is made up of 16 amino acids. CDR3 coding DNA: TGTGCCAGCAGTGCCGGGACTAGCGGGAGAGAGTACGAGCAGTACTTC. Protein: CASSAGTSGREYEQYF.

The chain employs TRBV9 and TRBJ1-2, with D possibly matching TRBD1 (6 bases). CDR1 is SGDLS and CDR2 is YYNGEE in the germline V gene. The CDR3 has 14 amino acids. V was pared by 3 bases and J by 6 bases, with 15 bases between. The DNA for the CDR3 is TGTGCCAGCAGCGAACAAACAGGGTCGGATGGCTACACCTTC. Translation gives CASSEQTGSDGYTF.

The rearrangement links TRBV11-2 to TRBJ2-7; no definite D call. Looked up from germline, CDR1 is SGHAT and CDR2 is FQNNGV. V lost 1 base, J lost 2 bases, and 9 bases lay in between. This CDR3 comprises 14 residues. The CDR3 protein is CASSLGDFTYEQYF. The CDR3 region has the DNA TGTGCCAGCAGCTTAGGCGACTTCACCTACGAGCAGTACTTC.

The chain couples TRBV28 to TRBJ1-2; a weak D match, TRBD1 (6 bases). This CDR3 has 17 residues. Trimming shortened V by 4 bases and J by 0 bases, and 18 bases separated the two germline ends. Germline V gene data show CDR1 as MDHEN and CDR2 as SYDVKM. CDR3 nucleotides: TGTGCCAGCAGTTACCCTCTGGGCAGGGGAACTAACTATGGCTACACCTTC. Translating gives CASSYPLGRGTNYGYTF.

This clone was found a few times. The V gene is TRBV12-3 or TRBV12-4, the J gene TRBJ1-1; D gene unclear. Trimming shortened V by 5 bases and J by 5 bases, and 6 bases separated the two germline ends. This CDR3 is built from 11 residues. The CDR3 DNA follows: TGTGCCAGCAGTGGCCGAACTGAAGCTTTCTTT. Amino acid sequence: CASSGRTEAFF.

The chain uses TRBV28 and TRBJ2-3; TRBD2 matches 8 bases. The trim removed 10 bases at V and 1 base at J, leaving 7 bases unmatched. Germline assignment: CDR1 MDHEN and CDR2 SYDVKM. CDR3 length: 14 amino acids. CDR3 sequence reads: CATWDSGGTDTQYF. The CDR3, as DNA: TGTGCCACTTGGGATAGCGGGGGCACAGATACGCAGTATTTT. Complete variable domain (other parts from reference TRBV28 and TRBJ2-3): DVKVTQSSRYLVKRTGEKVFLECVQDMDHENMFWYRQDPGLGLRLIYFSYDVKMKEKGDIPEGYSVSREKKERFSLILESASTNQTSMYLCATWDSGGTDTQYFGPGTRLTVL.

The V and J genes are TRBV3-1 (or the pseudogene TRBV3-2) and TRBJ2-3; 8 bases map to TRBD2. Losses at the gene ends were 1 base for V and 5 bases for J; bases not matched to a gene: 5. The CDR3 contains 15 residues. Germline V gene lookup returns CDR1 LGHDT and CDR2 YNNKEL (reference sequence). The DNA for the CDR3 is TGTGCCAGCAGCCAAGGGGCTCTAGCGGGAGATACGCAGTATTTT. The encoded protein is CASSQGALAGDTQYF.

This clone showed up just a few times. The chain links TRBV4-1 to TRBJ2-7; TRBD2 is a possible D gene (6 bases). The CDR3 extends over 15 amino acids. Germline assignment: CDR1 MGHRA and CDR2 YSYEKL. Trimming cost V 4 bases and J 0 bases, with 13 bases left between them. CDR3 nucleotides: TGCGCCAGCAGCCTCATAGCGGTAAGCTCCTACGAGCAGTACTTC. It is translated as CASSLIAVSSYEQYF.